This T cell receptor (beta chain) was found in a study of blood T cells in healthy people across ages. The study, taken as a whole, reports: A strong correlation was seen between TCR beta diversity and naive T cell percentage. A roughly linear fall in TCR beta diversity per million T cells was seen with increasing age.

Germline-derived CDR1 and CDR2 are MDHEN and SYDVKM. The CDR3 extends over 14 amino acids. Remarks on this clonotype: Its antigen is unknown. Just one base apart from a much larger clone, this may be a read error.

A second PCR of about 7 to 12 cycles used a sample-barcoded 5' primer and a J-beta primer mix. Every cDNA molecule carried a tag from a template-switch adaptor bearing 12 random nucleotides. In TCRdb, the 5' RACE reads were re-called with MiXCR into one record per CDR3 protein. Among some 1.6 million distinct CDR3 sequences listed, around 35% were seen once. The sequencing sample was made of blood. The clonotype was recovered from a woman aged 25 to 39 in good health. J is TRBJ2-5 and V is TRBV28; TRBD1 is a possible D gene (6 bases). CDR3 protein: CASSPQGAEEAQYF. The CDR3, as DNA: TGTGCCAGCAGTCCACAGGGCGCAGAAGAGGCCCAGTACTTC.